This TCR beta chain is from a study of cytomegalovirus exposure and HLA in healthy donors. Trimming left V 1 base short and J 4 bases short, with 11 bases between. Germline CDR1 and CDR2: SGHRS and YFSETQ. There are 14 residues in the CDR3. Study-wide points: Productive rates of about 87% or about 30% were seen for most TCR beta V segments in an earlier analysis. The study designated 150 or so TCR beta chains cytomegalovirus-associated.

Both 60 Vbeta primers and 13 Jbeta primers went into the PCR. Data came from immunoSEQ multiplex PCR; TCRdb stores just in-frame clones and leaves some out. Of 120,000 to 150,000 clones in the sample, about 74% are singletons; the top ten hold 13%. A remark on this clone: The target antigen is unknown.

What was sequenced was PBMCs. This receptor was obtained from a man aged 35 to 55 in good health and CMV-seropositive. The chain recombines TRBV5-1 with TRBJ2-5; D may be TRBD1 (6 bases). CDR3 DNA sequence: TGCGCCAGCAGCTTGCTGGAAGGGGGAGAGACCCAGTACTTC. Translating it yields CASSLLEGGETQYF.